Each of the 18 T cell receptor beta chains below was sequenced from the same sample in a study of response to subunit inactivated influenza vaccine. Using its own MiXCR run on the RT-PCR reads, TCRdb lists one record per CDR3 protein. Here the sample spans 450,000 to 700,000 distinct CDR3 sequences, 12% to 15% being singletons. This specimen consisted of PBMCs from blood, obtained 12 days after vaccination. The origin of the receptors is a man aged 45-60 years who received an inactivated influenza vaccine.

CDR3: CASSYPTGQGVSPLHF. DNA for the CDR3: TGTGCCAGCAGTTACCCAACGGGACAGGGGGTCTCACCCCTCCACTTT. The J gene is TRBJ1-6, the V gene TRBV6-2 or TRBV6-3, with TRBD1 matching 11 bases. Germline V gives CDR1 MNHEY, CDR2 SVGEGT. V lost 2 bases and J lost 10; bases outside the gene matches: 7. The CDR3 contains 16 residues.

The V and J genes are TRBV20-1 and TRBJ2-1; D gene unclear. The V end was cut by 2 bases, the J end by 5 bases, with 10 bases between. This CDR3 comprises 13 residues. Germline values: CDR1 DFQATT, CDR2 SNEGSKA (reference sequence). The DNA of the CDR3 is TGCAGTGCTAGAAACCCGGCCGACAATGAGCAGTTCTTC. Encoded protein: CSARNPADNEQFF.

The sample holds a few counts of this clonotype. This chain uses TRBV4-1 with TRBJ2-2; the D gene is possibly TRBD1 (5 bases). V lost 2 bases and J lost 1, with 8 bases in between. The germline gives CDR1 MGHRA, CDR2 YSYEKL. The CDR3 runs to 15 residues. The CDR3 sequence is CASSQFQGNTGELFF. As DNA, the CDR3 is TGCGCCAGCAGCCAATTCCAGGGGAACACCGGGGAGCTGTTTTTT.

This clonotype was seen a handful of times. The chain carries TRBV4-2 and TRBJ2-1; 8 bases map to TRBD2. J lost 6 bases, V lost 5 bases, and 3 bases had no gene match. CDR1 and CDR2 from the germline V gene are LGHNA and YNFKEQ. This CDR3 contains 13 residues. CDR3 sequence reads: CASSYGRVNEQFF. The CDR3, as DNA: TGTGCCAGCAGCTACGGGAGGGTCAATGAGCAGTTCTTC.

This clonotype was seen ten or more times. The chain uses TRBV12-3 or TRBV12-4 and TRBJ2-2, with TRBD1 matching over 9 bases. CDR3 length: 16 residues. Trimming removed 5 bases from V and 5 bases from J; junction bases left unmatched: 9. Here the CDR3 reads CASSRRDRVHTGELFF. CDR3 DNA: TGTGCCAGCAGTCGACGGGACAGGGTGCATACCGGGGAGCTGTTTTTT.

The CDR3 reads CASRTSGGNNEQFF. The CDR3 nucleotides read TGTGCCAGCAGAACTAGCGGGGGGAACAATGAGCAGTTCTTC. The chain uses TRBV12-3 or TRBV12-4 and TRBJ2-1, with 12 positions matching TRBD2. Unmatched junction bases numbered 2, after V lost 6 bases and J lost 5 bases. The CDR3 has 14 amino acids.

The chain joins TRBV11-3 to TRBJ2-2; D uncertain. The CDR3 is 13 amino acids. Germline V gives CDR1 SGHNT, CDR2 YENEEA. V was pared by 5 bases and J by 6 bases, with 10 bases between. The CDR3 DNA is TGTGCCAGCAGCACCCTTGAGGCCGGGGAGCTGTTTTTT. Its protein is CASSTLEAGELFF. Filled out from reference TRBV11-3 and TRBJ2-2, the complete variable domain reads EAGVVQSPRYKIIEKKQPVAFWCNPISGHNTLYWYLQNLGQGPELLIRYENEEAVDDSQLPKDRFSAERLKGVDSTLKIQPAELGDSAVYLCASSTLEAGELFFGEGSRLTVL.

The chain recombines TRBV6-2 or TRBV6-3 with TRBJ2-2, with 8 bases fitting TRBD1. After removal of 6 bases from V and 2 bases from J, the junction contained 14 bases not matched to a gene. CDR1 and CDR2 (germline): MNHEY, SVGEGT. The CDR3 covers 18 residues. The CDR3 loop reads CASSRLEQGVINTGELFF. The CDR3 nucleotides are TGTGCCAGCAGCCGCCTGGAACAGGGGGTAATTAACACCGGGGAGCTGTTTTTT.

In its sample, this clonotype was seen many times. The chain uses TRBV2 and TRBJ1-1; D not resolved. There are 13 residues in the CDR3. CDR1 SNHLY and CDR2 FYNNEI come from the germline V gene. Trimming shortened V by 6 bases and J by 0 bases, and 8 bases separated the two germline ends. The chain's CDR3 is CASRDRVNTEAFF. CDR3 nucleotides: TGTGCCAGCAGGGACCGGGTGAACACTGAAGCTTTCTTT. The full variable domain, with the rest looked up from reference TRBV2 and TRBJ1-1, is EPEVTQTPSHQVTQMGQEVILRCVPISNHLYFYWYRQILGQKVEFLVSFYNNEISEKSEIFDDQFSVERPDGSNFTLKIRSTKLEDSAMYFCASRDRVNTEAFFGQGTRLTVV.

The chain recombines TRBV6-1 with TRBJ2-5, with 12 bases lining up with TRBD2. J was trimmed by 1 base and V by 6 bases; bases with no gene match: 9. Per the germline V gene, CDR1 is MNHNS and CDR2 is SASEGT. The CDR3 length is 17 residues. This CDR3 reads CASSQRTSGMIQETQYF. The CDR3 DNA is TGTGCCAGCAGCCAGAGGACTAGCGGGATGATCCAAGAGACCCAGTACTTC.

The V and J genes are TRBV20-1 and TRBJ1-5, with a tentative D call TRBD1 (5 bases). This CDR3 spans 13 amino acids. V gave up 6 bases and J gave up 0 bases, with 9 bases separating them. In germline, CDR1 is DFQATT, CDR2 SNEGSKA (reference sequence). The CDR3 spells CSAGTASNQPQHF. The CDR3, as DNA: TGCAGTGCGGGGACGGCTAGCAATCAGCCCCAGCATTTT.

This clonotype came up a few times. The V and J genes are TRBV7-9 and TRBJ1-2, with D unclear. The CDR3 length is 11 residues. The germline V gene has CDR1 SEHNR and CDR2 FQNEAQ (reference sequence). The V and J ends lost 6 bases and 3 bases respectively, with 5 bases between them. This CDR3 is CASRPYYGYTF. CDR3 nucleotide sequence: TGTGCCAGCAGACCGTACTATGGCTACACCTTC.

The J gene is TRBJ1-3, the V gene TRBV12-3 or TRBV12-4, with a weak D call TRBD1 (5 bases). V shed 6 bases and J shed 0 bases, with 12 bases lying between them. The CDR3 runs to 15 residues. DNA of the CDR3: TGTGCCAGCAGCACCTCAAGGGGCTCTGGAAACACCATATATTTT. This encodes CASSTSRGSGNTIYF.

This clonotype was observed a handful of times. This chain links TRBV7-2 with TRBJ1-4; no definite D call. The germline V gene has CDR1 SGHTA and CDR2 FQGNSA. The CDR3 sequence is 15 residues long. The ends were cut back, 2 bases at V and 5 bases at J, with 12 bases in the middle. The CDR3 protein is CASSLSEQLNEKLFF. CDR3 nucleotides: TGTGCCAGCAGCTTATCGGAGCAACTAAATGAAAAACTGTTTTTT.

This chain joins TRBV12-3 or TRBV12-4 and TRBJ1-5; TRBD1 aligns across 7 bases. Unmatched junction bases numbered 10, after V lost 5 bases and J lost 6 bases. The CDR3 runs to 15 residues. This chain's CDR3 is CASSEQGPVGQPQHF. In DNA form, the CDR3 reads TGTGCCAGCAGTGAACAGGGGCCGGTTGGTCAGCCCCAGCATTTT.

This clonotype was counted ten times or more. The chain is built from TRBV12-3 or TRBV12-4 and TRBJ2-1; the D call may be TRBD1 or TRBD2 (5 bases each). The CDR3 contains 18 residues. Between the trimmed V and J ends, which lost 4 bases and 0 bases, there was a span of 19 bases. The CDR3 loop reads CASSSRGSTTSSYNEQFF. The DNA for the CDR3 is TGTGCCAGCAGTTCGAGGGGTTCCACGACGAGCTCCTACAATGAGCAGTTCTTC.

V usage is TRBV6-1 and J usage is TRBJ1-5, with a weak D call TRBD1 (5 bases). The germline V gene has CDR1 MNHNS and CDR2 SASEGT. Trimming shortened V by 3 bases and J by 2 bases, and 8 bases separated the two germline ends. The length of the CDR3 is 14 residues. Here the CDR3 reads CASSDGGGNQPQHF. The CDR3 region has the DNA TGTGCCAGCAGTGATGGGGGTGGCAATCAGCCCCAGCATTTT.

This clonotype came up once. The chain uses TRBV25-1 and TRBJ2-5; D could derive from TRBD1 or TRBD2 (6 bases each). The germline V gene encodes CDR1 MGHDK and CDR2 SYGVNS. V dropped 1 base and J dropped 9 bases, with 12 bases sitting between them. This CDR3 is built from 13 residues. CDR3 residues: CASSELNREAQYF. Written as DNA, the CDR3 is TGTGCCAGCAGTGAATTGAACAGGGAGGCCCAGTACTTC.